These 7 T cell receptor beta chains came from one sample sequenced in a study of blood T cell repertoires in COVID-19. Generated by immunoSEQ multiplex PCR, the TCRdb table keeps only in-frame clones and is missing some. The sample has fewer than 55,000 clones, 86% seen once. Sequenced input: peripheral blood. Every receptor here comes from a woman aged 55-75 years with acute or convalescent COVID-19.

The rearrangement joins TRBV6-6 to TRBJ2-3, with D uncertain. The CDR3 has 12 amino acids. Trimming removed 0 bases at V and 6 bases at J, with 4 bases between. Per germline, CDR1 MNHNY and CDR2 SVGAGI (reference sequence). The DNA for the CDR3 is TGTGCCAGCAGTTACTCGAGGGATACGCAGTATTTT. It encodes CASSYSRDTQYF.

This sequence joins TRBV19 and TRBJ1-1; 7 bases are shared with TRBD1. This CDR3 region has 10 residues. Germline CDR1 LNHDA, CDR2 SQIVND (reference sequence). The CDR3 nucleotides read TGTCCAGCAGGGGGCACTGAAGCTTTCTTT. This translates into CPAGGTEAFF. Full variable domain (missing parts from reference TRBV19 and TRBJ1-1): DGGITQSPKYLFRKEGQNVTLSCEQNLNHDAMYWYRQDPGQGLRLIYYSQIVNDFQKGDIAEGYSVSREKKESFPLTVTSAQKNPTAFYLCPAGGTEAFFGQGTRLTVV.

This chain links TRBV6-5 with TRBJ1-5, with D uncertain. CDR3 length: 14 residues. Germline CDR1 and CDR2: MNHEY and SVGAGI. V shed 5 bases and J shed 2 bases, with 10 bases lying between them. The CDR3: CASSLRGGNQPQHF. CDR3 in DNA: TGTGCCAGCAGTCTCCGGGGTGGCAATCAGCCCCAGCATTTT.

The CDR3 DNA sequence: TGCAGCGTTCGGACAGGGGGCGGGCGCACCGGGGAGCTGTTTTTT. Its protein is CSVRTGGGRTGELFF. V gene TRBV29-1 combines with J gene TRBJ2-2; TRBD1 agrees at 11 bases. CDR3 length: 15 residues. The V segment lost 5 bases and the J segment 4 bases; nucleotides outside the gene matches: 6. CDR1 and CDR2 from the germline V gene are SQVTM and ANQGSEA.

The chain is built from TRBV6-5 and TRBJ1-2; D might be TRBD1 (5 bases). CDR1 is MNHEY, CDR2 SVGAGI, per germline. The CDR3 loop spans 14 amino acids. The ends were cut back, 4 bases at V and 4 bases at J, with 13 bases in the middle. CDR3: CASSSKTAVYGYTF. CDR3 nucleotides: TGTGCCAGCAGTTCCAAGACAGCCGTCTATGGCTACACCTTC.

This sequence joins TRBV15 and TRBJ2-5, with 11 bases matching TRBD2. V was pared by 1 base and J by 5 bases, with 3 bases of the junction left unmatched. This CDR3 region has 15 residues. Germline CDR1 and CDR2: LNHNV and YYDKDF (reference sequence). CDR3 nucleotides: TGTGCCACCAGCAGAGGTAGCGGGGGGGCTGAGACCCAGTACTTC. Its protein is CATSRGSGGAETQYF.

In DNA form, the CDR3 reads TGTGCCAGCAGCGCACAGGCAGATGAGCAGTTCTTC. Translated: CASSAQADEQFF. This chain joins TRBV9 and TRBJ2-1, with D possibly matching TRBD1 (5 bases). The CDR3 is 12 residues long. The V and J ends lost 3 bases and 8 bases respectively, with 9 bases between them. Germline V CDR1 and CDR2: SGDLS, YYNGEE.